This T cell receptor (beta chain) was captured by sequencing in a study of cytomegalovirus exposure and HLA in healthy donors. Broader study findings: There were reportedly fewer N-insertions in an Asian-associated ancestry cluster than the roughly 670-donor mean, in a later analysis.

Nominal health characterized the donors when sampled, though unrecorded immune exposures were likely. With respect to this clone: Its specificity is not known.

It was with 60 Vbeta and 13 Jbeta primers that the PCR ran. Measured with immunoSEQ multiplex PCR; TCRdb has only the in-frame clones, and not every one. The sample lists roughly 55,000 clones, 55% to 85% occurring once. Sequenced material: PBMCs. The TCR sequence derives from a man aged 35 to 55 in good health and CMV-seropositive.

CDR3: CASSQPRGGLGSPLHF. The CDR3 DNA follows: TGTGCCAGCAGCCAACCCCGAGGGGGCTTGGGTTCACCCCTCCACTTT. V and J are TRBV4-2 and TRBJ1-6; TRBD1 matches 7 bases. Germline V gene lookup returns CDR1 LGHNA and CDR2 YNFKEQ. The J segment lost 9 bases and the V segment lost 2 bases, leaving 10 bases of the junction unmatched. This CDR3 contains 16 residues.